This is a list of T cell receptor beta chains from one sample in a study of Graves' ophthalmopathy and Graves' hyperthyroidism. TCRdb passed the multiplex PCR reads through MiXCR, listing each CDR3 protein once. The sample includes around 1.1 million distinct CDR3 sequences, 35% to 40% of them seen just once. The material sequenced was peripheral blood or thyroid tissue (not recorded which). All receptors come from an adult man with Graves' hyperthyroidism. The CDR3 runs from the conserved cysteine through the conserved F or W. A D gene is named only where the DNA matches it firmly. Some rows have no size entry. The others give once, few or many, or a class for an expanded clone.

d_call: TRBD1
v_call: TRBV7-6
clone_size: many
j_call: TRBJ1-1
cdr3_aa: CASSLSPSGDRVTEAFF
cdr3_nt: TGTGCCAGCAGCTTAAGTCCCTCAGGGGACAGGGTCACTGAAGCTTTCTTT

d_call: NA
v_call: TRBV7-7
clone_size: NA
j_call: TRBJ2-3
cdr3_aa: CAISEGGKKSDTQYF
cdr3_nt: TGTGCCATCAGCGAGGGCGGGAAGAAGTCAGATACGCAGTATTTT

d_call: NA
v_call: TRBV14
clone_size: many
j_call: TRBJ1-6
cdr3_aa: CASSQDGGWRNSPLHF
cdr3_nt: TGTGCCAGCAGCCAAGACGGGGGGTGGAGGAATTCACCCCTCCACTTT

d_call: TRBD2
v_call: TRBV7-7
clone_size: NA
j_call: TRBJ2-5
cdr3_aa: CASSSTDGRGGETQYF
cdr3_nt: TGTGCCAGCAGCTCAACAGACGGGAGGGGGGGGGAGACCCAGTACTTC

d_call: NA
v_call: TRBV9
clone_size: NA
j_call: TRBJ1-5
cdr3_aa: CASSQSTAGQPQHF
cdr3_nt: TGTGCCAGCAGTCAGAGCACAGCTGGTCAGCCCCAGCATTTT

d_call: NA
v_call: TRBV7-2
clone_size: many
j_call: TRBJ1-1
cdr3_aa: CASSARRDTEAFF
cdr3_nt: TGTGCCAGCAGCGCGAGAAGAGACACTGAAGCTTTCTTT

d_call: NA
v_call: TRBV20-1
clone_size: many
j_call: TRBJ2-7
cdr3_aa: CSARPGLPLYEQYF
cdr3_nt: TGCAGTGCCAGACCGGGACTCCCACTCTACGAGCAGTACTTC

d_call: NA
v_call: TRBV7-6
clone_size: NA
j_call: TRBJ1-2
cdr3_aa: CASSIGPGFGYTF
cdr3_nt: TGTGCCAGCAGTATAGGGCCAGGGTTTGGCTACACCTTC

d_call: TRBD2
v_call: TRBV7-9
clone_size: many
j_call: TRBJ2-7
cdr3_aa: CATTGLAGYEQYF
cdr3_nt: TGTGCCACCACAGGACTAGCGGGCTACGAGCAGTACTTC

d_call: NA
v_call: TRBV7-2
clone_size: few
j_call: TRBJ2-1
cdr3_aa: CASSLSFDEQFF
cdr3_nt: TGTGCCAGCAGCCTCTCCTTTGATGAGCAGTTCTTC

d_call: NA
v_call: TRBV5-1
clone_size: NA
j_call: TRBJ1-2
cdr3_aa: CASSVGTKDYGYTF
cdr3_nt: TGCGCCAGCAGCGTCGGGACAAAGGACTATGGCTACACCTTC

d_call: TRBD1
v_call: TRBV12-3/TRBV12-4
clone_size: few
j_call: TRBJ1-6
cdr3_aa: CASSFSGTEGSPLHF
cdr3_nt: TGTGCCAGCAGTTTCTCCGGGACAGAAGGCTCCCCCCTCCACTTT

d_call: TRBD2
v_call: TRBV19
clone_size: many
j_call: TRBJ2-5
cdr3_aa: CASTAGGPQYF
cdr3_nt: TGTGCCAGTACGGCGGGAGGGCCCCAGTACTTC

d_call: NA
v_call: TRBV6-5
clone_size: many
j_call: TRBJ1-2
cdr3_aa: CASSSLNSYTF
cdr3_nt: TGTGCCAGCAGTTCCCTTAATAGCTACACCTTC

d_call: NA
v_call: TRBV7-8
clone_size: NA
j_call: TRBJ1-6
cdr3_aa: CASSPRDLVESPLHF
cdr3_nt: TGCGCCAGCAGCCCCCGGGACCTAGTGGAGTCACCCCTCCACTTT

d_call: TRBD1
v_call: TRBV10-2
clone_size: once
j_call: TRBJ2-7
cdr3_aa: CASSQIPDRGIYEQYF
cdr3_nt: TGTGCCAGCAGCCAAATTCCCGACAGGGGTATCTACGAGCAGTACTTC

d_call: TRBD2
v_call: TRBV7-9
clone_size: NA
j_call: TRBJ2-5
cdr3_aa: CAGSLYLAGRETQYF
cdr3_nt: TGTGCCGGCAGCTTATACCTAGCGGGACGCGAGACCCAGTACTTC

d_call: NA
v_call: TRBV7-3
clone_size: many
j_call: TRBJ2-5
cdr3_aa: CASSSGHRREETQYF
cdr3_nt: TGTGCCAGCAGCTCAGGACACAGGAGGGAAGAGACCCAGTACTTC

d_call: NA
v_call: TRBV7-9
clone_size: many
j_call: TRBJ1-2
cdr3_aa: CAGRTENYGYTF
cdr3_nt: TGTGCCGGAAGGACAGAGAACTATGGCTACACCTTC

d_call: NA
v_call: TRBV7-9
clone_size: many
j_call: TRBJ1-1
cdr3_aa: CASSWGEGETEAFF
cdr3_nt: TGTGCCAGCAGCTGGGGTGAGGGAGAGACTGAAGCTTTCTTT

d_call: NA
v_call: TRBV19
clone_size: NA
j_call: TRBJ1-2
cdr3_aa: CASIGRPTNYGYTF
cdr3_nt: TGTGCCAGTATCGGCAGGCCCACTAACTATGGCTACACCTTC

d_call: TRBD1
v_call: TRBV10-3
clone_size: NA
j_call: TRBJ1-3
cdr3_aa: CASSSDRGYTIYF
cdr3_nt: TGTGCCAGCAGCTCCGACAGGGGTTACACCATATATTTT

d_call: TRBD1
v_call: TRBV12-3/TRBV12-4
clone_size: many
j_call: TRBJ1-5
cdr3_aa: CASRKTGDYQPQHF
cdr3_nt: TGTGCCAGCAGGAAGACAGGGGACTATCAGCCCCAGCATTTT

d_call: NA
v_call: TRBV20-1
clone_size: many
j_call: TRBJ2-5
cdr3_aa: CSARRQWEETQYF
cdr3_nt: TGCAGTGCTAGACGACAGTGGGAGGAGACCCAGTACTTC

d_call: TRBD1
v_call: TRBV12-3/TRBV12-4
clone_size: many
j_call: TRBJ2-7
cdr3_aa: CASSFRQGASEQYF
cdr3_nt: TGTGCCAGCAGTTTTAGGCAGGGGGCATCCGAGCAGTACTTC

d_call: NA
v_call: TRBV29-1
clone_size: few
j_call: TRBJ1-1
cdr3_aa: CSVEDRGDTEAFF
cdr3_nt: TGCAGCGTTGAAGATCGGGGGGACACTGAAGCTTTCTTT

d_call: NA
v_call: TRBV5-5
clone_size: NA
j_call: TRBJ1-5
cdr3_aa: CASSFNPFNQPQHF
cdr3_nt: TGTGCCAGCAGCTTTAACCCCTTCAATCAGCCCCAGCATTTT

d_call: NA
v_call: TRBV3-1
clone_size: NA
j_call: TRBJ1-3
cdr3_aa: CASSQAEGYGNTIYF
cdr3_nt: TGTGCCAGCAGCCAAGCTGAGGGTTACGGAAACACCATATATTTT

d_call: NA
v_call: TRBV27
clone_size: few
j_call: TRBJ1-1
cdr3_aa: CASSPHIGQSTEAFF
cdr3_nt: TGTGCCAGCAGTCCCCACATCGGACAAAGCACTGAAGCTTTCTTT

d_call: TRBD1
v_call: TRBV11-2
clone_size: many
j_call: TRBJ2-7
cdr3_aa: CASSQPDRGSYEQYF
cdr3_nt: TGTGCCAGCAGCCAGCCGGACAGGGGCTCCTACGAGCAGTACTTC

d_call: TRBD2
v_call: TRBV25-1
clone_size: NA
j_call: TRBJ2-6
cdr3_aa: CASSGGTSGTYVLTF
cdr3_nt: TGTGCCAGCAGTGGGGGGACTAGCGGGACCTACGTCCTGACTTTC

d_call: NA
v_call: TRBV5-1
clone_size: few
j_call: TRBJ2-5
cdr3_aa: CASSWPQGGQETQYF
cdr3_nt: TGCGCCAGCAGCTGGCCCCAAGGGGGTCAAGAGACCCAGTACTTC

d_call: TRBD1
v_call: TRBV12-3/TRBV12-4
clone_size: few
j_call: TRBJ2-7
cdr3_aa: CASSNGQGALYEQYF
cdr3_nt: TGTGCCAGCAGTAATGGACAGGGGGCTCTCTACGAGCAGTACTTC

d_call: NA
v_call: TRBV20-1
clone_size: many
j_call: TRBJ1-4
cdr3_aa: CSASPWVYAEKLFF
cdr3_nt: TGCAGTGCTAGCCCGTGGGTTTATGCCGAAAAACTGTTTTTT

d_call: TRBD2
v_call: TRBV12-3/TRBV12-4
clone_size: few
j_call: TRBJ2-7
cdr3_aa: CASSSLGTSTYEQYF
cdr3_nt: TGTGCCAGCAGTTCCCTCGGGACTAGCACCTACGAGCAGTACTTC

d_call: NA
v_call: TRBV12-3/TRBV12-4
clone_size: many
j_call: TRBJ2-6
cdr3_aa: CASSLYESGANVLTF
cdr3_nt: TGTGCCAGCAGTTTGTACGAGTCTGGGGCCAACGTCCTGACTTTC

d_call: TRBD2
v_call: TRBV9
clone_size: NA
j_call: TRBJ2-5
cdr3_aa: CTSSKRTSGIGETQYF
cdr3_nt: TGTACCAGCAGCAAGAGGACTAGCGGGATCGGAGAGACCCAGTACTTC

d_call: NA
v_call: TRBV9
clone_size: NA
j_call: TRBJ2-5
cdr3_aa: CASSAGGRDFQETQYF
cdr3_nt: TGTGCCAGCAGCGCAGGGGGGCGCGACTTCCAAGAGACCCAGTACTTC

d_call: TRBD1
v_call: TRBV11-1
clone_size: NA
j_call: TRBJ1-2
cdr3_aa: CASSPQGQGPGGGYTF
cdr3_nt: TGTGCCAGCAGCCCCCAGGGACAGGGGCCCGGTGGGGGCTACACCTTC

d_call: NA
v_call: TRBV7-9
clone_size: NA
j_call: TRBJ1-5
cdr3_aa: CASSAPGREAQHF
cdr3_nt: TGTGCCAGCAGCGCACCCGGCCGGGAGGCCCAGCATTTT

d_call: NA
v_call: TRBV12-3/TRBV12-4
clone_size: once
j_call: TRBJ2-2
cdr3_aa: CASSPRGAGGELFF
cdr3_nt: TGTGCCAGCAGCCCACGGGGGGCAGGCGGGGAGCTGTTTTTT

d_call: TRBD2
v_call: TRBV10-2
clone_size: NA
j_call: TRBJ2-7
cdr3_aa: CASSESRESTYEQYF
cdr3_nt: TGCGCCAGCAGTGAGTCGCGGGAGTCGACCTACGAGCAGTACTTC

d_call: TRBD1
v_call: TRBV9
clone_size: few
j_call: TRBJ1-3
cdr3_aa: CASSVRDRGWNTIYF
cdr3_nt: TGTGCCAGCAGCGTCCGGGACAGGGGGTGGAACACCATATATTTT

d_call: NA
v_call: TRBV10-2
clone_size: NA
j_call: TRBJ2-3
cdr3_aa: CASSEPGDTQYF
cdr3_nt: TGCGCCAGCAGTGAGCCGGGAGATACGCAGTATTTT

d_call: TRBD2
v_call: TRBV2
clone_size: many
j_call: TRBJ2-5
cdr3_aa: CASSARLAGEAQYF
cdr3_nt: TGTGCCAGCAGTGCCCGACTAGCGGGGGAGGCCCAGTACTTC

d_call: NA
v_call: TRBV20-1
clone_size: many
j_call: TRBJ1-6
cdr3_aa: CSARGESSYNSPLHF
cdr3_nt: TGCAGTGCCAGAGGGGAGAGCTCCTATAATTCACCCCTCCACTTT

d_call: TRBD1
v_call: TRBV10-3
clone_size: many
j_call: TRBJ1-5
cdr3_aa: CAISGGQGDQPQHF
cdr3_nt: TGTGCCATCAGTGGGGGACAGGGGGACCAGCCCCAGCATTTT

d_call: NA
v_call: TRBV5-1
clone_size: NA
j_call: TRBJ2-7
cdr3_aa: CASSLPQGTFGEQYF
cdr3_nt: TGCGCCAGCAGCCTTCCCCAGGGAACCTTTGGTGAGCAGTACTTC

d_call: NA
v_call: TRBV12-3/TRBV12-4
clone_size: many
j_call: TRBJ2-5
cdr3_aa: CASSPGRPKTQYF
cdr3_nt: TGTGCCAGCAGCCCCGGGCGGCCAAAGACCCAGTACTTC

d_call: TRBD2
v_call: TRBV24-1
clone_size: many
j_call: TRBJ2-5
cdr3_aa: CATSDAGTTKETQYF
cdr3_nt: TGTGCCACCAGTGACGCCGGGACTACCAAAGAGACCCAGTACTTC

d_call: NA
v_call: TRBV7-9
clone_size: few
j_call: TRBJ2-2
cdr3_aa: CASYKSGGLNTGELFF
cdr3_nt: TGTGCCAGCTACAAATCTGGAGGTCTCAACACCGGGGAGCTGTTTTTT

d_call: NA
v_call: TRBV19
clone_size: NA
j_call: TRBJ1-5
cdr3_aa: CASSMAAVRYSNQPQHF
cdr3_nt: TGTGCCAGTAGTATGGCGGCGGTAAGGTATAGCAATCAGCCCCAGCATTTT

d_call: NA
v_call: TRBV19
clone_size: few
j_call: TRBJ2-7
cdr3_aa: CASSISGNPYEQYF
cdr3_nt: TGTGCCAGTAGTATATCGGGGAACCCCTACGAGCAGTACTTC

d_call: NA
v_call: TRBV19
clone_size: NA
j_call: TRBJ2-2
cdr3_aa: CASSILAGTNTGELFF
cdr3_nt: TGTGCCAGTAGTATATTGGCAGGGACGAACACCGGGGAGCTGTTTTTT

d_call: TRBD2
v_call: TRBV12-3/TRBV12-4
clone_size: once
j_call: TRBJ2-5
cdr3_aa: CASSAGTSGGPHQETQYF
cdr3_nt: TGTGCCAGCAGTGCCGGGACTAGCGGGGGGCCGCACCAAGAGACCCAGTACTTC